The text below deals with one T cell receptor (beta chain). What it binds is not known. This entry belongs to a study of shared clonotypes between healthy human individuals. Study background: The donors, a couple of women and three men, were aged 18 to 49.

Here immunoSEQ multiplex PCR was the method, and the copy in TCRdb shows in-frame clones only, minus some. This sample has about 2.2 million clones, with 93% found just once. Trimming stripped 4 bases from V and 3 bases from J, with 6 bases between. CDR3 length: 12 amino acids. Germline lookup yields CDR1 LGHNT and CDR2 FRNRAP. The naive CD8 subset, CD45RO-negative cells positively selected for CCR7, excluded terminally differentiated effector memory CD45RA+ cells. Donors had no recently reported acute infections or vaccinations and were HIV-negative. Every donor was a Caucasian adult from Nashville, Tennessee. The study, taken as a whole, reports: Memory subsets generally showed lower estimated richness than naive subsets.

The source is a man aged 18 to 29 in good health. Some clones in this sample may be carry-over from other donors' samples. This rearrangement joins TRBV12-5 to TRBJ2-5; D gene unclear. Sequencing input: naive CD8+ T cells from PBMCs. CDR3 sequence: CASGWGKETQYF. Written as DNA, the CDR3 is TGTGCTAGTGGTTGGGGAAAAGAGACCCAGTACTTC.